This TCR beta chain emerged from a study of cytomegalovirus exposure and HLA in healthy donors. Study-level points and caveats: Later on, analysis showed that most CMV-associated TCR beta chains appeared to be HLA-restricted.

CDR3 length: 13 residues. Germline V gives CDR1 SEHNR, CDR2 FQNEAQ (reference sequence). The PCR had 60 Vbeta and 13 Jbeta primers. Profiled with immunoSEQ multiplex PCR; TCRdb holds only in-frame clones, not every one. Of roughly 38,000 clones listed, around nine tenths are singletons. Details on this clone: The antigen is undetermined. Compared with germline, one end of the junction differs, possibly owing to a read error.

The source is a woman between 18 and 29 years old in good health and CMV-seronegative. Sequencing was done on a sample of PBMCs. This chain joins TRBV7-9 and TRBJ2-1, with D unresolved. The CDR3 nucleotides read TGTTCCAGCAGCTCCCGACTGAACAATGAGCAGTTCTTC. This encodes CSSSSRLNNEQFF.